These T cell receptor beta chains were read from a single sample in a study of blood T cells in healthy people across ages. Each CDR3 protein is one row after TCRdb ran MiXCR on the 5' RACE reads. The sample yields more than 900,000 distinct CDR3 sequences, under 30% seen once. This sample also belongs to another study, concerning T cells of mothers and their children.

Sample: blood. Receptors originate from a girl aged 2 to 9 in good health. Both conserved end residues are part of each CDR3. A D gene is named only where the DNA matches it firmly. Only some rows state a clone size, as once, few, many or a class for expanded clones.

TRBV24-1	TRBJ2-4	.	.	CATSDHREPKTIQYF	TGTGCCACCAGTGACCACAGGGAACCAAAAACCATTCAGTACTTC
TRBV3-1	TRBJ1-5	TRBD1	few	CASSQGQNLNQPQHF	TGTGCCAGCAGCCAGGGACAGAACCTCAATCAGCCCCAGCATTTT
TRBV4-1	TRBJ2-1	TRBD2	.	CASSQDWGRDHNEQFF	TGCGCCAGCAGCCAAGATTGGGGGAGGGATCACAATGAGCAGTTCTTC
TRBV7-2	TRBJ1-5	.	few	CASSFGGRDQPQHF	TGTGCCAGCAGCTTTGGGGGGCGCGATCAGCCCCAGCATTTT
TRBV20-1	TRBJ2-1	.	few	CSARGPYEQFF	TGCAGTGCTAGAGGACCGTATGAGCAGTTCTTC
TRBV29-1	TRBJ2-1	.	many	CSVEDLQSRRETQVYNEQFF	TGCAGCGTTGAAGATCTTCAAAGTAGGAGGGAAACTCAGGTTTACAATGAGCAGTTCTTC
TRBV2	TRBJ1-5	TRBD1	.	CASKQGQPQHF	TGTGCCAGCAAACAGGGGCAGCCCCAGCATTTT
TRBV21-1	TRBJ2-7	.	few	CASSNRAHDEQYF	TGTGCCAGCAGCAACCGAGCACATGACGAGCAGTACTTC
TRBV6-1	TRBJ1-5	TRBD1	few	CASSDSDREDQPQHF	TGTGCCAGCAGTGATTCCGACAGGGAGGATCAGCCCCAGCATTTT
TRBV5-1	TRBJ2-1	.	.	CASSSLVGEQFF	TGCGCCAGCAGCTCGTTGGTTGGTGAGCAGTTCTTC
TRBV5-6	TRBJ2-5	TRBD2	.	CASSLNWRGVVVSYF	TGTGCCAGCAGCTTGAATTGGCGGGGGGTAGTAGTATCGTACTTC
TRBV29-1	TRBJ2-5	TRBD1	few	CSVDWSRGMDTQYF	TGCAGCGTTGATTGGAGCAGGGGGATGGATACCCAGTACTTC
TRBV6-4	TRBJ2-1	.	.	CASSVSLASDEQFF	TGTGCCAGCAGTGTGTCATTAGCGTCTGATGAGCAGTTCTTC
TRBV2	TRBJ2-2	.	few	CASSEVGGYTGELFF	TGTGCCAGCAGTGAAGTGGGAGGTTACACCGGGGAGCTGTTTTTT
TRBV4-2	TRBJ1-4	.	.	CASREPGHRNEKLFF	TGTGCCAGCAGAGAACCGGGACACAGAAATGAAAAACTGTTTTTT
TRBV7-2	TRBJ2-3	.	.	CASSLGPPAYTDTQYF	TGTGCCAGCAGCCTCGGACCCCCGGCATACACAGATACGCAGTATTTT
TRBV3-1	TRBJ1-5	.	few	CASSQGSGWSYSNQPQHF	TGTGCCAGCAGCCAAGGTTCAGGTTGGAGCTATAGCAATCAGCCCCAGCATTTT
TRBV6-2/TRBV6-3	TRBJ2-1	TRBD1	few	CASSYSDRSYLYNEQFF	TGTGCCAGCAGTTACTCGGACAGGTCATACCTCTACAATGAGCAGTTCTTC
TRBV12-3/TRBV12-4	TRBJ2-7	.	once	CASTLEAGNYEQYF	TGTGCCAGCACCCTTGAGGCGGGCAACTACGAGCAGTACTTC
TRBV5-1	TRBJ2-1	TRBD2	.	CASSQLAGVSDEQFF	TGCGCCAGCAGCCAACTAGCGGGAGTGAGTGATGAGCAGTTCTTC
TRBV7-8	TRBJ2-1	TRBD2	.	CASIAGGENEQFF	TGTGCCAGTATAGCGGGAGGGGAGAATGAGCAGTTCTTC
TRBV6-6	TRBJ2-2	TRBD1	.	CASTSTGGFIGELFF	TGTGCCAGCACCTCGACAGGGGGCTTTATCGGGGAGCTGTTTTTT
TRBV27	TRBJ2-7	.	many	CASSLRVSYEQYF	TGTGCCAGCAGTCTCAGGGTCTCCTACGAGCAGTACTTC
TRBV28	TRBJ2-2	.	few	CASSLTERTGELFF	TGTGCCAGCAGTTTAACTGAGCGGACCGGGGAGCTGTTTTTT
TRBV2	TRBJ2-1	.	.	CASGPDPGYEQFF	TGTGCCAGCGGACCGGACCCCGGGTATGAGCAGTTCTTC
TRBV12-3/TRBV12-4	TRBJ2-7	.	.	CASSLGGWGYEQYF	TGTGCCAGCAGTTTGGGAGGATGGGGCTACGAGCAGTACTTC
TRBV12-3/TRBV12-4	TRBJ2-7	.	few	CASSSTHGYEQYF	TGTGCCAGCAGCTCAACACACGGCTACGAGCAGTACTTC
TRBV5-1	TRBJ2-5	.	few	CASSPISSDPQETQYF	TGCGCCAGCAGCCCTATATCTAGCGACCCTCAAGAGACCCAGTACTTC
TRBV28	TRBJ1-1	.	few	CASSAQGLGTEAFF	TGTGCCAGCAGCGCACAGGGTTTGGGCACTGAAGCTTTCTTT
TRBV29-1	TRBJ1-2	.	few	CSVEIPWLYGNTF	TGCAGCGTTGAGATCCCATGGTTGTATGGCAACACCTTC
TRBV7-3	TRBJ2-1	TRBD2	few	CASSFALAGAEQFF	TGTGCCAGCAGCTTTGCGCTAGCGGGAGCTGAGCAGTTCTTC
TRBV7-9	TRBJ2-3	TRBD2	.	CASNPYAREAPGTDTQYF	TGTGCCAGCAACCCCTATGCCCGGGAGGCCCCCGGCACAGATACGCAGTATTTT
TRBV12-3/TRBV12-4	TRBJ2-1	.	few	CASLDYNEQFF	TGTGCCAGCCTAGACTACAATGAGCAGTTCTTC
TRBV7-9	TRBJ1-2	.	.	CASSLRENVVPLDFYGYTF	TGTGCCAGCAGCTTACGTGAAAACGTAGTCCCTCTTGATTTCTATGGCTACACCTTC
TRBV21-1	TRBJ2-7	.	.	CASSKWAVTGDGLLYEQYF	TGTGCCAGCAGCAAATGGGCTGTTACAGGGGACGGGCTTCTTTACGAGCAGTACTTC
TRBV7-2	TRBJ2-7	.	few	CASSLGLRGYEQYF	TGTGCCAGCAGCTTAGGGTTAAGGGGCTACGAGCAGTACTTC
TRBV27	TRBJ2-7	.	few	CASSYGRSGYEQYF	TGTGCCAGCAGTTATGGCAGGTCCGGCTACGAGCAGTACTTC
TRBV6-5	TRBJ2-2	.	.	CASRVVRTGELFF	TGTGCCAGCAGAGTGGTCAGGACCGGGGAGCTGTTTTTT
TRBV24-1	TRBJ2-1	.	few	CATSDPGEDEQFF	TGTGCCACCAGTGACCCCGGGGAGGATGAGCAGTTCTTC
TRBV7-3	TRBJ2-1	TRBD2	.	CASSFGLAADNEQFF	TGTGCCAGCAGCTTCGGACTAGCGGCCGACAATGAGCAGTTCTTC
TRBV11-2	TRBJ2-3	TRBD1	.	CASSTSDRGVGDTQYF	TGTGCCAGCAGCACCTCGGACAGGGGCGTTGGTGATACGCAGTATTTT
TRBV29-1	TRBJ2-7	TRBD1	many	CSVGQGSYEQYF	TGCAGCGTTGGACAGGGATCCTACGAGCAGTACTTC
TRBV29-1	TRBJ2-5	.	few	CSVIKMVTQETQYF	TGCAGCGTTATCAAAATGGTGACCCAAGAGACCCAGTACTTC